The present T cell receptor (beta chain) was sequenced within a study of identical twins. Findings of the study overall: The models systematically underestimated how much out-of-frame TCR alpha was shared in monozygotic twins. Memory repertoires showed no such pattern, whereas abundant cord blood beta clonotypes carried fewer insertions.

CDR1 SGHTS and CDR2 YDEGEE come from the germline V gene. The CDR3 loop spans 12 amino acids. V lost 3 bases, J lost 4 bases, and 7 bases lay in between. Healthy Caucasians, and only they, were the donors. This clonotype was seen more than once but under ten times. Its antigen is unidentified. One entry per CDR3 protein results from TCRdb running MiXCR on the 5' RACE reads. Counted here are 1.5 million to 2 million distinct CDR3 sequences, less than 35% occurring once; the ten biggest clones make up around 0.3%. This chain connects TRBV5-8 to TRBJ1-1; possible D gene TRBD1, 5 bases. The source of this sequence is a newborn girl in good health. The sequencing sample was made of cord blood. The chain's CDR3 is CASSSGFTEAFF. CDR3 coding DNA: TGTGCCAGCAGCTCAGGGTTCACTGAAGCTTTCTTT.